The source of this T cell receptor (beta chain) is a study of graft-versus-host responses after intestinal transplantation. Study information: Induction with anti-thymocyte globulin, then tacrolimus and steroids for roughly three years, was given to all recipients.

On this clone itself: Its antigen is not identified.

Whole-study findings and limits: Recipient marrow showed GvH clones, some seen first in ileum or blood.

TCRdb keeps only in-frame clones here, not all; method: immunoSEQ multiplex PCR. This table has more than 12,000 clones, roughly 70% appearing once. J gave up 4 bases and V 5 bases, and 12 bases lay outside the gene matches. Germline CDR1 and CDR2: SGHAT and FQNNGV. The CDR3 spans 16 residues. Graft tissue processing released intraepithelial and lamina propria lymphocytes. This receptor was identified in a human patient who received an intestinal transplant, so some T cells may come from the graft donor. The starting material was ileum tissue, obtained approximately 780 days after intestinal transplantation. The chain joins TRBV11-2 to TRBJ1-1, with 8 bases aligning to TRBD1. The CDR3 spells CASSPHWTGSPTEAFF. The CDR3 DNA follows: TGTGCCAGCAGCCCTCACTGGACAGGGTCCCCCACTGAAGCTTTCTTT.